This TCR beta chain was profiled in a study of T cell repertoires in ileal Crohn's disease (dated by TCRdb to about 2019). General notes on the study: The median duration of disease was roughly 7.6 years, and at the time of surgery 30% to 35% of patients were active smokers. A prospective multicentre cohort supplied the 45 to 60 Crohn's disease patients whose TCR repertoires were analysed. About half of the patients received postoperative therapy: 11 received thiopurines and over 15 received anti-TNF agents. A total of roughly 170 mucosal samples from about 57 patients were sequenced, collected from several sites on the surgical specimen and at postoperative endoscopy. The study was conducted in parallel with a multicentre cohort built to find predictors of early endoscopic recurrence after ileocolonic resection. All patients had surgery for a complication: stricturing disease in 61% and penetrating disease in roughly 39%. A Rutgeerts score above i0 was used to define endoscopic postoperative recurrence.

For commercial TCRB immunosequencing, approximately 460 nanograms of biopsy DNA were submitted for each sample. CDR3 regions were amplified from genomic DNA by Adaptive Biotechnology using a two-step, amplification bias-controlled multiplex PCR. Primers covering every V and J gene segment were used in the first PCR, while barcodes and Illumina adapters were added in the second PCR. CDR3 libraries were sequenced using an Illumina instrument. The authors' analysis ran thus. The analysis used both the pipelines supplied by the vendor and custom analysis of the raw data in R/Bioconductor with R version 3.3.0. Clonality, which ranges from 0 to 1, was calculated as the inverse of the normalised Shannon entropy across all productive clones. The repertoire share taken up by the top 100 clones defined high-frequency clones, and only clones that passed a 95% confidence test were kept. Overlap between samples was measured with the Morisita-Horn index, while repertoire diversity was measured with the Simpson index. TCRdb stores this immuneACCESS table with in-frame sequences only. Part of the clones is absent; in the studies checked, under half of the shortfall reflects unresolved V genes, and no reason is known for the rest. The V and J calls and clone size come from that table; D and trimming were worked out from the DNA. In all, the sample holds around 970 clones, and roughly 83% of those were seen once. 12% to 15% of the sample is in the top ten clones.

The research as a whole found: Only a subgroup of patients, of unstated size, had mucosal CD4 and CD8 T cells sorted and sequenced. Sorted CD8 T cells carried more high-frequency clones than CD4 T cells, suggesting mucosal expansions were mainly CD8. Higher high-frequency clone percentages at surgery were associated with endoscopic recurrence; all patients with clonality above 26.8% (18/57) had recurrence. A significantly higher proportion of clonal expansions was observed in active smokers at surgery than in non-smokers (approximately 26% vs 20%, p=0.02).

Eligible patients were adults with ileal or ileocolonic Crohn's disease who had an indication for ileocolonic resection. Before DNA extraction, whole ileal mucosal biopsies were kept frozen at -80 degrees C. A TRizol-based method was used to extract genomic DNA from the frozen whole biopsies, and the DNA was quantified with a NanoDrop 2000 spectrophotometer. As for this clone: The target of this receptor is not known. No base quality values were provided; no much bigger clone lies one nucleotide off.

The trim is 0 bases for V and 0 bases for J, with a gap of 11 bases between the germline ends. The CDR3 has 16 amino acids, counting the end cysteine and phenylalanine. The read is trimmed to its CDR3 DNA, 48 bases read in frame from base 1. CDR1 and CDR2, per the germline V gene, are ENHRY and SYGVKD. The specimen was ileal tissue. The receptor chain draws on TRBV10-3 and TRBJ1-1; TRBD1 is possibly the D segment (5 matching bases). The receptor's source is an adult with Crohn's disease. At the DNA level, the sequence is TGTGCCATCAGTGAGTCTCAGGGATCGATGAACACTGAAGCTTTCTTT. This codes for CAISESQGSMNTEAFF.